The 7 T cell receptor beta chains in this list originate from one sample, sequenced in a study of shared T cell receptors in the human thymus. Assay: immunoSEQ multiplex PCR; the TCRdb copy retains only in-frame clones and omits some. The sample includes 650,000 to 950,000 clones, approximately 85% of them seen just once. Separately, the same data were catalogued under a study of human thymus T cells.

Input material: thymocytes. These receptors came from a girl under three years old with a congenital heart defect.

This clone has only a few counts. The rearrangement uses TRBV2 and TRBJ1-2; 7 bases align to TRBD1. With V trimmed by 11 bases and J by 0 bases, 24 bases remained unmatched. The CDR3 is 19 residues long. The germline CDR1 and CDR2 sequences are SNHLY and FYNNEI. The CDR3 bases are TGTGCCCAAGCACATCCCCCGCCGGGACAGACGCCATCTAACTATGGCTACACCTTC. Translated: CAQAHPPPGQTPSNYGYTF.

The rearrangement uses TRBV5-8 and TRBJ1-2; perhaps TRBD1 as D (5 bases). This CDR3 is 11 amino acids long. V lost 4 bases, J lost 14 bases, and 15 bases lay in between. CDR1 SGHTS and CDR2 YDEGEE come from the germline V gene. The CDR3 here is CASSHSGGVTF. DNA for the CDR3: TGTGCCAGCAGCCACTCGGGGGGGGTTACCTTC.

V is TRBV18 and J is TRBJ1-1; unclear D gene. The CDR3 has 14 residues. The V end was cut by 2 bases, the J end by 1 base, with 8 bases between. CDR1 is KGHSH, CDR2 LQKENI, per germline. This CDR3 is CASSPLQKNTEAFF. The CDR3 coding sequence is TGTGCCAGCTCACCATTACAGAAGAACACTGAAGCTTTCTTT.

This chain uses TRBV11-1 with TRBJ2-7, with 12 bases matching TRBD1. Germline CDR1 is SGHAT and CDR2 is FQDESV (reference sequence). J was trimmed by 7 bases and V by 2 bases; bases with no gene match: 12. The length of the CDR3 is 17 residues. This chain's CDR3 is CASSLRTPGQGAGEQYF. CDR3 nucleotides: TGTGCCAGCAGCTTAAGAACCCCGGGACAGGGGGCAGGGGAGCAGTACTTC.

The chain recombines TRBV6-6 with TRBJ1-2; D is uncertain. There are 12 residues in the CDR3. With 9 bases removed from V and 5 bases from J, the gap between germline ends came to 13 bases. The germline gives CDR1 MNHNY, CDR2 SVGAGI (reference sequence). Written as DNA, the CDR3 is TGTGCCAGTAGGACCCGGGGTTATGGCTACACCTTC. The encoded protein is CASRTRGYGYTF.

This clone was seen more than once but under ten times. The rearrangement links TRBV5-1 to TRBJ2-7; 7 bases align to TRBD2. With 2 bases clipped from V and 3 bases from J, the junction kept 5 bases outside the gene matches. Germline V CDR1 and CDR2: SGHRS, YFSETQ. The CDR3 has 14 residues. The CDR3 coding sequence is TGCGCCAGCAGCTTCCGGGACTACTTCTACGAGCAGTACTTC. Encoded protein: CASSFRDYFYEQYF. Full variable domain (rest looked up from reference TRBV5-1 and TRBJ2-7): KAGVTQTPRYLIKTRGQQVTLSCSPISGHRSVSWYQQTPGQGLQFLFEYFSETQRNKGNFPGRFSGRQFSNSRSEMNVSTLELGDSALYLCASSFRDYFYEQYFGPGTRLTVT.

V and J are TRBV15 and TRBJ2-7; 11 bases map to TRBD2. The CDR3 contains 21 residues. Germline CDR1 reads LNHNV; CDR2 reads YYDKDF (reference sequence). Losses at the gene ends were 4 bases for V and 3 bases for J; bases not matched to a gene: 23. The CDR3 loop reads CATSNQCEELAGAPTHYEQYF. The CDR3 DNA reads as TGTGCCACCAGCAATCAGTGCGAGGAACTAGCGGGGGCTCCCACCCACTACGAGCAGTACTTC.